This TCR beta chain was retrieved from a study of cytomegalovirus exposure and HLA in healthy donors (dated by TCRdb to 2016 to 2017). About the full investigation: According to an earlier analysis of 550 to 750 of the donors, some 180 million T cells yielded over 100 million unique TCR beta sequences and approximately 300 Gb of sequence data. The number of typed donors differed by locus: about 620-630 for A, B, C, DRB1 and DQB1; approximately 520 for DQA1; 606 for DPA1; and around 470 for DPB1. In the later analysis, no new phenotypic data were used to find candidate immune exposures; instead, reliance was placed on TCR beta sequences and their occurrence across donors. In an earlier analysis of 587 of the donors, high-throughput TCR beta sequencing was used to judge whether each TCR beta V gene segment behaved as functional or pseudogenic. Roughly 5 DR-DQ haplotypes were treated as single units for association and clustering because of strong linkage in the cohort. Roughly 290 gigabases of sequencing data and around 80 million unique TCR sequences made up an early release that covered approximately 620 HLA-typed donors. On average, about 240,000 unique TCR beta nucleotide sequences were sequenced per donor among 398 genotyped donors of the cohort, with around 19% of those sequences being non-productive. The study was designed to test whether signatures of past pathogen exposure could be identified by cataloging public T cell receptors. Of the roughly 420 genotyped donors, 70% to 90% were placed in the genetic ancestry cluster associated with self-reported Caucasian donors. Donor age, sex, ethnicity and CMV serostatus were collected together with the repertoire data. A separate validation cohort of about 110 different subjects was used in addition to the roughly 670-subject first cohort. In a later genetic analysis, genome-wide SNP genotypes for about 65% of the roughly 670 donors were used, and that subset was treated as a discovery cohort. Class I and class II HLA loci were covered by the typing at four-digit resolution. The T cell repertoires of 550 to 850 subjects were profiled by immunosequencing and related to cytomegalovirus serostatus. All discovery cohort repertoires had been generated on a single sequencing platform. A later analysis re-examined previously published TCR beta repertoires from more than 600 donors and added high-resolution HLA genotyping to investigate patterns of TCR occurrence. The study combined high-throughput TCR immunosequencing, statistical association of individual TCRs with disease status, and machine learning to predict cytomegalovirus infection status. The paper's findings and limits, for the study overall: In vitro tests confirmed that a few of the cytomegalovirus-associated TCR beta chains recognize cytomegalovirus antigens. This cohort had only TCR beta chains sequenced, and the lack of alpha or paired-chain data limited which features could be detected. Presence/absence analyses assumed roughly uniform sequencing depth across donors, an assumption that may not hold. In the study, roughly 160 TCR beta chains were listed as associated with cytomegalovirus. Several of the top co-occurrence clusters appeared to be linked to parvovirus B19, influenza, CMV and Epstein-Barr virus, according to a later analysis. Compared with the 666-donor mean, donors in an Asian-associated ancestry cluster had fewer N-insertions in productive TCRs, according to a later genetic analysis. A further reported finding was that TCR beta sequences accurately predicted the HLA-A and HLA-B alleles for most subjects in the first cohort. Correlated functional status among segregating V segments might reflect linkage disequilibrium, but an unknown experimental factor could not be ruled out. HLA typing was unavailable for some donors at each locus, so association tests used only the typed subset. Immune exposure information for the cohort was limited to CMV serostatus. Specific HLA alleles were associated with 16,951 TCR beta sequences at a false discovery rate of 0.05 in a later analysis. In a later analysis, HLA-associated TCR beta chains were found to be more clonally expanded and to have lower generation probabilities than equally common non-associated chains. When HLA alleles, especially DR and DQ, strongly co-occurred, attributing TCR associations to individual alleles was difficult. Because the 87-base-pair reads could not distinguish some IMGT-functional V segments, including TRBV6-2 and TRBV6-3, those segments were excluded. In a later analysis, TCR association rates were found to vary across HLA loci, with the most associated TCRs seen for DRB1 alleles and the fewest for HLA-C alleles. V-gene and J-gene trimming of TCR beta chains was associated with a missense DCLRE1C variant in a later genetic analysis, and the association was replicated in an independent cohort. Cytomegalovirus status was reported to be diagnosed by the classifier with high specificity and sensitivity in both the original and validation cohorts. Because counts were too low, some 16 rarely observed V segments, including chromosome 9 orphons, were excluded from the earlier analysis of fewer than 650 of the donors. A later analysis found that most CMV-associated TCR beta chains appeared HLA-restricted, with HLA associations seemingly driven largely by CMV exposure. In an earlier analysis of about 550 of the donors, most TCR beta V segments were observed in productive rearrangements about 87% or about 30% of the time, broadly matching IMGT annotations. Most TCR sequences were observed very rarely across donors, whereas some public TCRs were present in many individuals. A cluster of highly shared sequence variants was judged likely to represent a technical artifact of the sequencing pipeline. The authors suggested that the approach could potentially be generalized to other disease states and immunological phenotypes.

This clone was seen a handful of times. What this receptor recognizes is not known. No much larger clone is present one base from it, and per-base qualities are unavailable. CDR1 SGHTA and CDR2 FQGTGA are derived from the germline V gene. V is shortened by 0 bases, J by 0 bases, and the region joining them spans 5 bases. The CDR3 spans 15 residues, from the cysteine through the phenylalanine. Just the 45-base CDR3 DNA is kept, in frame starting at base 1. The cohort was made up of about 610 healthy bone marrow donors. Cohort members were all nominally healthy when sampled, although unrecorded immune exposures were likely present. The donor was CMV seronegative and was included in the group of approximately 350 seronegative cohort members. Each donor provided a peripheral blood sample, and peripheral blood mononuclear cells were used for TCR beta sequencing. Genomic DNA was extracted from the blood cell samples with the Qiagen DNeasy Blood Extraction Kit.

Libraries were constructed by the immunoSEQ multiplex PCR assay. For the multiplex PCR, a mixture combining 60 forward primers for TCR Vbeta segments and 13 reverse primers for TCR Jbeta segments was used. The CDR3 region of rearranged TCR beta genes was amplified from genomic DNA by a multiplex PCR assay. The amplified TCR beta libraries were sequenced on the Illumina HiSeq System as 87-base-pair reads. In the original analysis: In a later analysis, roughly 80 million unique TCR beta chains were counted across the 666 repertoires, and around 11 million of these chains were shared by at least two donors. Raw reads were error-corrected and collapsed into unique sequences by a nearest-neighbor algorithm in which closely related sequences were merged to remove PCR and sequencing errors. Alignment of CDR3 sequences to IMGT reference sequences was used to assign V, D and J gene segments. For a sequence to be retained, a match of at least six nucleotides was required to both a V gene segment and a J gene segment. A rearrangement was called productive if the CDR3 had no stop codons and remained in frame with V and J, and every other rearrangement was called non-productive. CDR3 was defined by IMGT convention, running from the second conserved V-encoded cysteine to the conserved J-encoded phenylalanine. Sequences without an unambiguous match to a single V gene segment were excluded from the earlier analysis of 587 of the donors. An earlier analysis of over 450 of the donors classified V segments as functional when productive rearrangements were above 56.7% and as segregating when the standard deviation between donors was above 5%. A statistical classification framework was built to diagnose cytomegalovirus status from the catalog of TCR beta chain sequences. V and J gene assignment, in a later analysis, came from comparing TCR nucleotide sequences with IMGT/GENE-DB human TR gene sequences. A later analysis assigned CDR3 sequences and most-parsimonious VDJ recombination scenarios with the TCRdist pipeline. In a later analysis, each TCR beta chain was defined by its CDR3 amino acid sequence together with its V-gene family, and reads lacking a unique V-gene family were excluded. As a way to deal with suspected cross-contamination and a sequencing artifact, a later analysis dropped over 550 nucleotide sequences that were highly shared and had low generation probability. For each public chain, a later analysis derived a clonal expansion index from normalized ranks of inferred template counts within each repertoire. In a later analysis, generation probabilities were computed using a VDJ recombination model fitted to out-of-frame rearrangements, and the results were checked against IGoR. In a later analysis, hypergeometric tests were used to score TCR-TCR, TCR-HLA and TCR-CMV co-occurrence, with a repertoire-size bias correction applied to TCR pairs. To estimate false discovery rates, a later analysis permuted the HLA or CMV assignments 20 times. In a later analysis, co-occurring TCRs were grouped using DBSCAN, with TCRdist sequence similarity added in when clustering inside HLA-allele-positive subsets. Repertoires with fewer than 30,000 or more than 120,000 public chains, plus five repertoires with anomalous nucleotide sharing, were excluded from co-occurrence clustering. In its TCRdb copy, this immuneACCESS table keeps in-frame sequences only and misses some clones. Where compared with another copy, unresolved V genes explain less than half of these, and the others have no known cause. Clone size and V and J calls were adopted from that table, with D and trimming inferred from the DNA. This sample holds about 200,000 clones; 65% to 90% were observed only once. The ten biggest clones cover about 2.5% of the sample.

Sample: PBMCs. The sequence derives from a woman between 45 and 65 years old in good health and CMV-seronegative. The chain was built from TRBV7-3 and TRBJ1-4, with no D gene named confidently. The bases read TGTGCCAGCAGCTTAACCCGGGCAACTAATGAAAAACTGTTTTTT. Translation gives CASSLTRATNEKLFF.